These 27 T cell receptor beta chains were sequenced from one sample in a study of early T cells in non-severe SARS-CoV-2 infection. TCRdb re-called the 5' RACE reads through MiXCR, storing one row per CDR3 protein. The table shows 25,000 to 30,000 distinct CDR3 sequences, with 5.4% occurring only once. The sample consisted of whole blood. The receptors shown here come from an adult who was a healthcare worker with PCR-confirmed SARS-CoV-2 infection or an uninfected control (not recorded which).

This clonotype was observed many times. V and J are TRBV7-2 and TRBJ2-7; 11 bases fit TRBD2. Germline V gene lookup returns CDR1 SGHTA and CDR2 FQGNSA. J gave up 4 bases and V 0 bases, and 5 bases lay outside the gene matches. CDR3 length: 16 amino acids. The CDR3 region is CASSLAPASGGYEQYF. Here the CDR3 DNA reads TGTGCCAGCAGCTTAGCGCCAGCTAGCGGGGGGTACGAGCAGTACTTC.

This clonotype has more than one count but fewer than ten. V is TRBV6-2 or TRBV6-3 and J is TRBJ2-3; 13 bases align to TRBD2. Unmatched junction bases numbered 2, after V lost 6 bases and J lost 5 bases. The CDR3 length is 14 residues. Per the germline V gene, CDR1 is MNHEY and CDR2 is SVGEGT. The CDR3 DNA is TGTGCCAGCAGGGGACTAGCGGGGATAGATACGCAGTATTTT. Its protein is CASRGLAGIDTQYF.

This clonotype is labeled medium-sized (0.01 to 0.1%). The chain combines TRBV7-9 with TRBJ2-1; D is unclear. The CDR3 has 15 amino acids. V lost 8 bases and J lost 8, with 22 bases in between. In germline, CDR1 is SEHNR, CDR2 FQNEAQ (reference sequence). The CDR3 here is CASGFRRRLADEQFF. The CDR3 region has the DNA TGTGCCAGCGGTTTCCGACGACGCCTCGCCGATGAGCAGTTCTTC.

The genes are TRBV20-1 and TRBJ2-3, with D perhaps TRBD1 or TRBD2 (5 bases each). The CDR3 is made up of 14 amino acids. Looked up from germline, CDR1 is DFQATT and CDR2 is SNEGSKA (reference sequence). The V and J ends lost 2 bases and 2 bases respectively, with 11 bases between them. CDR3 amino acids: CSARNRRATDTQYF. For the CDR3, the DNA is TGCAGTGCTAGAAACAGGCGGGCCACAGATACGCAGTATTTT.

The CDR3 DNA follows: TGTGCCAGCAGCTTAAGTTCCTTGGACACTGAAGCTTTCTTT. It encodes CASSLSSLDTEAFF. This chain uses TRBV7-2 with TRBJ1-1; D uncertain. The CDR3 covers 14 residues. CDR1 SGHTA and CDR2 FQGNSA come from the germline V gene. Trimming removed 2 bases from V and 3 bases from J, with 10 bases in between.

This clonotype was detected many times. This sequence joins TRBV11-2 and TRBJ2-7; D might be TRBD2 (5 bases). Per the germline V gene, CDR1 is SGHAT and CDR2 is FQNNGV. V dropped 5 bases and J dropped 1 base, with 9 bases sitting between them. CDR3 length equals 13 residues. The CDR3 sequence is CASSPGTSYEQYF. CDR3 DNA sequence: TGTGCCAGCAGCCCGGGAACTTCCTACGAGCAGTACTTC.

This clonotype was seen ten or more times. The V gene is TRBV5-4, the J gene TRBJ2-1; D possibly corresponds to TRBD1 (6 bases). V lost 6 bases and J 9 bases, leaving 19 bases between the germline ends. The CDR3 has 14 residues. Germline lookup yields CDR1 SGHNT and CDR2 YYREEE (reference sequence). CDR3 nucleotides: TGTGCCAGCACAAGGTTGGGGGCTGTTCCTGAGCAGTTCTTC. Protein: CASTRLGAVPEQFF.

This clonotype was observed at least ten times. The rearrangement uses TRBV7-2 and TRBJ2-5, with D unclear. Deletions cut 1 base from V and 0 bases from J, with 3 bases between. The CDR3 spans 13 residues. Germline CDR1 and CDR2: SGHTA and FQGNSA. CDR3: CASSLGHQETQYF. The CDR3 DNA reads TGTGCCAGCAGCTTAGGTCACCAAGAGACCCAGTACTTC.

This clonotype was recorded many times. The rearrangement uses TRBV28 and TRBJ1-1; perhaps TRBD1 as D (6 bases). V lost 5 bases and J lost 3, with 13 bases in between. Germline values: CDR1 MDHEN, CDR2 SYDVKM. The CDR3 runs 14 residues. For the CDR3, the DNA is TGTGCCAGCAGTCCTTCAGGGGCTGACACTGAAGCTTTCTTT. This gives the protein CASSPSGADTEAFF.

This clonotype was found many times. The genes are TRBV5-1 and TRBJ1-4, with D perhaps TRBD1 (6 bases). CDR1 is SGHRS, CDR2 YFSETQ, per germline. Trimming shortened V by 4 bases and J by 7 bases, and 23 bases separated the two germline ends. The CDR3 runs to 17 residues. In nucleotides, the CDR3 is TGCGCCAGCAGCGCCGGATTCATGGACAGCAGGGTTGAAAAACTGTTTTTT. This encodes CASSAGFMDSRVEKLFF.

This clonotype was counted at least ten times. The J gene is TRBJ2-2, the V gene TRBV10-3; D ambiguous. Trimming removed 0 bases at V and 8 bases at J, with 4 bases between. This CDR3 spans 12 amino acids. Germline V gene sequence: CDR1 ENHRY, CDR2 SYGVKD. CDR3 sequence reads: CAISESVGELFF. The CDR3 DNA sequence: TGTGCCATCAGTGAGTCGGTAGGGGAGCTGTTTTTT.

This clonotype was found many times. This chain uses TRBV7-9 with TRBJ2-6; D possibly corresponds to TRBD2 (5 bases). The V gene's germline CDR1 is SEHNR and CDR2 FQNEAQ (reference sequence). Trimming shortened V by 1 base and J by 3 bases, and 7 bases separated the two germline ends. The length of the CDR3 is 15 residues. The CDR3 loop is CASSLERDGANVLTF. CDR3 in DNA: TGTGCCAGCAGCTTAGAACGGGATGGGGCCAACGTCCTGACTTTC.

The chain links TRBV7-8 to TRBJ2-5; no clear D gene. Germline V lookup: CDR1 SGHVS, CDR2 FQNEAQ. The CDR3 extends over 10 amino acids. The V gene lost 1 base and the J gene lost 6 bases, with 0 bases spanning the gap. The CDR3 DNA is TGTGCCAGCAGCTTAGAGACCCAGTACTTC. Amino acid sequence: CASSLETQYF.

This clonotype has ten or more counts. The rearrangement uses TRBV7-9 and TRBJ2-3; a weak D match, TRBD1 (5 bases). Between the trimmed V and J ends, which lost 4 bases and 2 bases, there was a span of 13 bases. Germline CDR1 and CDR2: SEHNR and FQNEAQ (reference sequence). The CDR3 loop spans 15 amino acids. The CDR3 loop is CASSYRFRDTDTQYF. In DNA form, the CDR3 reads TGTGCCAGCAGCTATAGGTTCAGGGACACAGATACGCAGTATTTT.

This chain uses TRBV7-2 with TRBJ1-6, with D uncertain. The CDR3 has 12 amino acids. Trimming cost V 5 bases and J 7 bases, with 6 bases left between them. From germline, CDR1 is SGHTA and CDR2 FQGNSA. In DNA, the CDR3 is TGTGCCAGCAGCGTCAGGAATTCACCCCTCCACTTT. Translated, it gives CASSVRNSPLHF.

This clonotype was counted a few times. This chain connects TRBV6-2 or TRBV6-3 to TRBJ2-1; possibly TRBD2 for D (5 bases). V dropped 6 bases and J dropped 0 bases, with 12 bases sitting between them. CDR1 MNHEY and CDR2 SVGEGT come from the germline V gene. The length of the CDR3 is 15 residues. CDR3 DNA: TGTGCCAGCAGCGGAGGTTCTCGCTCCTACAATGAGCAGTTCTTC. Protein sequence: CASSGGSRSYNEQFF.

The V call is TRBV10-2, the J call TRBJ2-1; D not certain. This CDR3 is 15 amino acids long. The ends were cut back, 4 bases at V and 6 bases at J, with 16 bases in the middle. Germline CDR1 is WSHSY and CDR2 is SAAADI. The CDR3 is CASSVGKRAFNEQFF. Here the CDR3 DNA reads TGCGCCAGCAGTGTAGGAAAAAGGGCCTTCAATGAGCAGTTCTTC.

This clonotype appeared many times. This chain joins TRBV20-1 and TRBJ1-5; D unresolved. The CDR3 spans 13 residues. Trimming stripped 3 bases from V and 5 bases from J, with 11 bases between. Germline lookup yields CDR1 DFQATT and CDR2 SNEGSKA (reference sequence). CDR3 nucleotides: TGCAGTGCTAGTATTAACCGCTATCAGCCCCAGCATTTT. Encoded protein: CSASINRYQPQHF.

This sequence joins TRBV5-5 and TRBJ2-7; D may be TRBD1 (5 bases). Looked up from germline, CDR1 is SGHKS and CDR2 is YYEKEE (reference sequence). V dropped 4 bases and J dropped 0 bases, with 11 bases sitting between them. The length of the CDR3 is 14 residues. CDR3 protein: CASSPGHFSYEQYF. As DNA, the CDR3 is TGTGCCAGCAGCCCCGGACACTTCTCCTACGAGCAGTACTTC.

This clonotype qualifies as medium-sized (0.01 to 0.1%). The chain links TRBV7-2 to TRBJ2-1, with 11 positions matching TRBD1. V trimming: 1 base; J trimming: 9 bases; junction bases outside the gene matches: 8. The CDR3 runs 16 residues. Germline CDR1 SGHTA, CDR2 FQGNSA. The CDR3 spells CASSLVGTGGDGEQFF. The DNA of the CDR3 is TGTGCCAGCAGCTTAGTAGGGACAGGGGGTGATGGTGAGCAGTTCTTC.

CDR3 bases: TGTGCCAGCAGTGATCAGGTAGCGGGGGCCTACTACAATGAGCAGTTCTTC. This codes for CASSDQVAGAYYNEQFF. V is TRBV6-1 and J is TRBJ2-1; 9 positions match TRBD2. Germline V gives CDR1 MNHNS, CDR2 SASEGT. V shed 3 bases and J 3 bases; nucleotides not matched to a gene: 9. The CDR3 contains 17 residues.

This clonotype was counted at least ten times. V is TRBV4-3 and J is TRBJ2-1, with 12 bases that match TRBD2. With 4 bases clipped from V and 0 bases from J, the junction kept 10 bases outside the gene matches. The CDR3 is 19 residues long. Per the germline V gene, CDR1 is LGHNA and CDR2 is YSLEER. The CDR3 sequence: CASSPKGLAGSSSYNEQFF. The CDR3 DNA follows: TGCGCCAGCAGCCCAAAGGGACTAGCGGGTTCCAGCTCCTACAATGAGCAGTTCTTC.

This clonotype was detected a few times. This chain links TRBV20-1 with TRBJ2-3; 9 positions agree with TRBD2. CDR3 length: 17 residues. V was clipped by 6 bases and J by 0 bases; unmatched bases: 13. Looked up from germline, CDR1 is DFQATT and CDR2 is SNEGSKA (reference sequence). CDR3 amino acids: CSAGDSGRTFSTDTQYF. CDR3 sequence (DNA): TGCAGTGCGGGAGATAGCGGGAGAACCTTTAGCACAGATACGCAGTATTTT.

This clonotype was counted many times. The J gene is TRBJ2-2, the V gene TRBV9; 7 bases map to TRBD2. The CDR3 covers 16 residues. Trimming took 4 bases from V and 6 from J; bases not matched to a gene: 12. The germline V gene encodes CDR1 SGDLS and CDR2 YYNGEE. CDR3 nucleotide sequence: TGTGCCAGCAGCCCACCTGGGACTACCTCCTCCGGGGAGCTGTTTTTT. Translating it yields CASSPPGTTSSGELFF.

This clonotype was counted a few times. V usage is TRBV27 and J usage is TRBJ1-1, with D hard to call. The CDR3 covers 13 residues. Trimming cost V 2 bases and J 1 base, with 5 bases left between them. CDR1 and CDR2 from the germline V gene are MNHEY and SMNVEV (reference sequence). The chain's CDR3 is CASSLGTNTEAFF. DNA for the CDR3: TGTGCCAGCAGTTTAGGAACGAACACTGAAGCTTTCTTT.

This clonotype has a count of ten or more. The rearrangement links TRBV27 to TRBJ1-6, with no clear D. Trimming shortened V by 7 bases and J by 8 bases, and 18 bases separated the two germline ends. Germline V gene lookup returns CDR1 MNHEY and CDR2 SMNVEV (reference sequence). The CDR3 sequence is 15 residues long. The CDR3 nucleotides read TGTGCCAGCAAATCGGGAACTGCTTCTTATTCACCCCTCCACTTT. Residues: CASKSGTASYSPLHF.

The table lists this clonotype with many counts. The genes are TRBV7-2 and TRBJ1-5, with TRBD1 matching over 7 bases. The CDR3 extends over 17 amino acids. V gave up 0 bases and J gave up 0 bases; unmatched junction bases: 5. The V gene's germline CDR1 is SGHTA and CDR2 FQGNSA. This CDR3 reads CASSLASPGGSNQPQHF. CDR3 DNA: TGTGCCAGCAGCTTAGCGTCCCCAGGGGGTAGCAATCAGCCCCAGCATTTT.